These 20 T cell receptor beta chains were sequenced from one sample in a study of shared clonotypes between healthy human individuals (TCRdb year 2020). Libraries were prepared through the immunoSEQ multiplex PCR assay. This is the immuneACCESS table as TCRdb keeps it, with only in-frame sequences that have V and J called. A part of the clones is gone; compared with another copy, unresolved V genes explain less than half, and the rest is unexplained. Here the sample has about 1 million clones; about 70% occur a single time. About 1.5% of the sample belongs to the ten largest clones. Sequenced sample: memory CD4+ T cells sorted from blood. This specimen's cell subset or site label, interpreted: CD45RA-negative fraction. The source of these receptors is a man between 18 and 29 years old in good health.

V is TRBV4-3 and J is TRBJ2-1, with 9 bases that match TRBD2. The CDR3 extends over 15 amino acids. The ends lost 4 bases at V and 5 bases at J; junction bases unmatched: 6. The germline gives CDR1 LGHNA, CDR2 YSLEER. CDR3 nucleotide sequence: TGCGCCAGCAGCCCAAGTCTAGCGGGGAACAATGAGCAGTTCTTC. Translation: CASSPSLAGNNEQFF.

This chain joins TRBV5-6 and TRBJ2-7; perhaps TRBD1 as D (7 bases). The CDR3 length is 15 residues. Trimming stripped 4 bases from V and 7 bases from J, with 21 bases between. CDR1 and CDR2 (germline): SGHDT, YYEEEE. For the CDR3, the DNA is TGTGCCAGCAGCCGGGGGACAGAGGGAACTCGAGAGCAGTACTTC. This encodes CASSRGTEGTREQYF.

This chain connects TRBV4-3 to TRBJ2-5; 8 bases align to TRBD1. This CDR3 comprises 14 residues. J gave up 6 bases and V 2 bases, and 5 bases lay outside the gene matches. Germline V CDR1 and CDR2: LGHNA, YSLEER. In DNA, the CDR3 is TGCGCCAGCAGCCAACGTTCCAGGGGGCAGACCCAGTACTTC. Amino acids: CASSQRSRGQTQYF.

The chain carries TRBV5-6 and TRBJ1-6; 7 nucleotides agree with TRBD1. This CDR3 has 15 amino acids. CDR1 and CDR2 (germline): SGHDT, YYEEEE. Trimming took 2 bases from V and 7 from J; bases not matched to a gene: 6. CDR3 DNA: TGTGCCAGCAGCTTACAGGGGCGGATAAATTCACCCCTCCACTTT. This encodes CASSLQGRINSPLHF.

The chain combines TRBV27 with TRBJ2-5; the D gene is possibly TRBD2 (5 bases). CDR1 MNHEY and CDR2 SMNVEV come from the germline V gene (reference sequence). The CDR3 consists of 14 residues. V lost 3 bases and J lost 1, with 9 bases in between. CDR3 bases: TGTGCCAGCAGTTTTCGCGGGCCCCAAGAGACCCAGTACTTC. It specifies CASSFRGPQETQYF.

The chain employs TRBV9 and TRBJ1-3; 8 bases fit TRBD1. From germline, CDR1 is SGDLS and CDR2 YYNGEE. After removal of 0 bases from V and 0 bases from J, the junction contained 11 bases not matched to a gene. The CDR3 is 19 amino acids. As DNA, the CDR3 is TGTGCCAGCAGCGTAGTGCCCGGGACAGGAGGATACTCTGGAAACACCATATATTTT. Protein product: CASSVVPGTGGYSGNTIYF.

As regards this clone: This same CDR3 is encoded by further DNA sequences in the sample. This chain links TRBV5-1 with TRBJ1-2; TRBD1 matches 7 bases. Germline loops: CDR1 SGHRS, CDR2 YFSETQ. J lost 2 bases, V lost 4 bases, and 2 bases had no gene match. This CDR3 contains 13 residues. The CDR3 is CASSPGQNYGYTF. In nucleotides, the CDR3 is TGCGCCAGCAGCCCGGGACAGAACTATGGCTACACCTTC.

The table lists this clone with a count of one. This sample includes further DNA sequences coding for the same CDR3. This sequence joins TRBV29-1 and TRBJ1-4, with D uncertain. CDR3 length equals 12 residues. The V end was cut by 4 bases, the J end by 7 bases, with 10 bases between. Germline CDR1 is SQVTM and CDR2 is ANQGSEA. Here the CDR3 reads CSVVQEGEKLFF. DNA of the CDR3: TGCAGCGTTGTCCAGGAGGGTGAAAAACTGTTTTTT.

The chain joins TRBV19 to TRBJ1-5, with D unclear. The V end was cut by 3 bases, the J end by 2 bases, with 11 bases between. Germline V gene lookup returns CDR1 LNHDA and CDR2 SQIVND (reference sequence). The CDR3 extends over 15 amino acids. In nucleotides, the CDR3 is TGTGCCAGTAGTATGTCAGATTATCGCAATCAGCCCCAGCATTTT. Translating it yields CASSMSDYRNQPQHF.

This clone is a singleton in its sample. The V and J genes are TRBV10-2 and TRBJ2-5; tentatively, D is TRBD2 (5 bases). This CDR3 is built from 15 residues. The ends were cut back, 7 bases at V and 1 base at J, with 16 bases in the middle. Per germline, CDR1 WSHSY and CDR2 SAAADI. The CDR3, as DNA: TGCGCCAGCATCCAGGATAAAGCGGCCCAAGAGACCCAGTACTTC. Its protein product is CASIQDKAAQETQYF.

The chain recombines TRBV12-5 with TRBJ2-2, with D unresolved. This CDR3 is 14 amino acids long. The V and J ends lost 2 bases and 0 bases respectively, with 4 bases between them. CDR1 and CDR2 from the germline V gene are LGHNT and FRNRAP. CDR3 nucleotide sequence: TGTGCTAGTGGTTTGTCACCGAACACCGGGGAGCTGTTTTTT. It is translated as CASGLSPNTGELFF.

The chain recombines TRBV10-2 with TRBJ2-3; 9 positions agree with TRBD2. The CDR3 extends over 15 amino acids. Looked up from germline, CDR1 is WSHSY and CDR2 is SAAADI. Losses at the gene ends were 4 bases for V and 2 bases for J; bases not matched to a gene: 4. CDR3: CASSGERGATDTQYF. The CDR3 bases are TGCGCCAGCAGTGGGGAGCGGGGGGCCACAGATACGCAGTATTTT.

J is TRBJ1-1 and V is TRBV6-1; D remains ambiguous. Germline CDR1 MNHNS, CDR2 SASEGT. The CDR3 consists of 12 residues. Trimming took off 5 bases at V and 1 base at J, with 5 bases between the two ends. The CDR3 bases are TGTGCCAGCAGTTTCTGGAACACTGAAGCTTTCTTT. Translation: CASSFWNTEAFF.

V usage is TRBV6-6 and J usage is TRBJ1-1; D unresolved. CDR1 and CDR2 (germline): MNHNY, SVGAGI (reference sequence). The CDR3 spans 13 residues. Deletions cut 6 bases from V and 4 bases from J, with 12 bases between. DNA of the CDR3: TGTGCCAGCAGATTACGAGGCACCACTGAAGCTTTCTTT. Amino acids: CASRLRGTTEAFF.

Only a few counts were recorded for this clone. This rearrangement joins TRBV18 to TRBJ1-2; TRBD1 agrees at 7 bases. Germline-derived CDR1 and CDR2 are KGHSH and LQKENI. There are 14 residues in the CDR3. With V trimmed by 2 bases and J by 8 bases, 8 bases remained unmatched. As DNA, the CDR3 is TGTGCCAGCTCACCAAATGGCAGGGGACAGGGCTACACCTTC. Its translation: CASSPNGRGQGYTF.

This sequence joins TRBV5-5 and TRBJ2-7; the D is unclear. Trimming shortened V by 5 bases and J by 7 bases, and 16 bases separated the two germline ends. This CDR3 comprises 13 residues. The V gene's germline CDR1 is SGHKS and CDR2 YYEKEE (reference sequence). The CDR3 DNA follows: TGTGCCAGCAGATCTGACGAGGCTCTTGAGCAGTACTTC. As protein: CASRSDEALEQYF.

The gene calls are TRBV2 and TRBJ1-2; TRBD1 might be the D (6 bases). The ends were cut back, 3 bases at V and 5 bases at J, with 10 bases in the middle. This CDR3 has 13 amino acids. The germline gives CDR1 SNHLY, CDR2 FYNNEI. The chain's CDR3 is CASSDAGEYGYTF. The CDR3, as DNA: TGTGCCAGCAGTGATGCAGGGGAATATGGCTACACCTTC.

This chain connects TRBV5-4 to TRBJ1-1, with TRBD1 identical over 12 bases. This CDR3 spans 16 amino acids. Looked up from germline, CDR1 is SGHNT and CDR2 is YYREEE (reference sequence). The J segment lost 1 base and the V segment lost 3 bases, leaving 4 bases of the junction unmatched. CDR3 coding DNA: TGTGCCAGCAGCTCCAGGGGACAGGGGGCGAACACTGAAGCTTTCTTT. It encodes CASSSRGQGANTEAFF.

The chain recombines TRBV5-1 with TRBJ2-5; D unresolved. This CDR3 comprises 11 residues. CDR1 and CDR2 from the germline V gene are SGHRS and YFSETQ. V was clipped by 3 bases and J by 5 bases, with 5 bases between them. This CDR3 reads CASSYSETQYF. The CDR3 coding sequence is TGCGCCAGCAGCTATAGCGAGACCCAGTACTTC.

A few counts support this clone. This sample also contains other DNA sequences that code for the same CDR3. This chain connects TRBV7-2 to TRBJ1-5; D call uncertain. CDR1 SGHTA and CDR2 FQGNSA come from the germline V gene. The V gene lost 0 bases and the J gene lost 5 bases, with 5 bases spanning the gap. The CDR3 covers 13 residues. CDR3 sequence (DNA): TGTGCCAGCAGCTTAGCCACAGATCAGCCCCAGCATTTT. Translating gives CASSLATDQPQHF.